These T cell receptor beta chains were read from a single sample in a study of type 1 and type 2 diabetes patients. TCRdb re-analysed the multiplex PCR reads in MiXCR, keeping a single row per CDR3 protein. Of fewer than 300,000 distinct CDR3 sequences listed, around 47% were seen once; the top ten hold around 15%. The sample consisted of peripheral blood mononuclear cells (PBMCs). The source of these receptors is a man aged 18 to 30 with type 2 diabetes. Each CDR3 is given with its conserved first and last residue. The D gene is left open where the match is weak. Clone sizes are given selectively: once, few, many, or a class where the clone is expanded.

size: NA
D: NA
length: 14
J: TRBJ2-3
V: TRBV25-1
CDR3: CASSEVGSVNTQYF
DNA: TGTGCCAGCAGTGAGGTAGGATCGGTGAATACGCAGTATTTT

size: few
D: NA
length: 19
J: TRBJ2-4
V: TRBV20-1
CDR3: CSAPYMDGPIHLVKNIQYF
DNA: TGCAGTGCTCCTTACATGGACGGACCGATCCACCTCGTCAAAAACATTCAGTACTTC

size: many
D: NA
length: 15
J: TRBJ2-5
V: TRBV7-8
CDR3: CASSPRAAYQETQYF
DNA: TGTGCCAGCAGCCCTCGTGCAGCTTACCAAGAGACCCAGTACTTC

size: NA
D: NA
length: 15
J: TRBJ2-1
V: TRBV6-1
CDR3: CASSQAQGWYNEQFF
DNA: TGTGCCAGCAGCCAAGCACAGGGATGGTACAATGAGCAGTTCTTC

size: NA
D: NA
length: 13
J: TRBJ1-4
V: TRBV6-1
CDR3: CASSEARGEKLFF
DNA: TGTGCCAGCAGTGAAGCCAGAGGTGAAAAACTGTTTTTT

size: many
D: NA
length: 13
J: TRBJ1-1
V: TRBV2
CDR3: CASSDPGSTEAFF
DNA: TGTGCCAGCAGTGATCCAGGGAGCACTGAAGCTTTCTTT

size: many
D: TRBD2
length: 13
J: TRBJ2-7
V: TRBV2
CDR3: CASSALAGYEQYF
DNA: TGTGCCAGCAGTGCTCTAGCGGGCTACGAGCAGTACTTC

size: NA
D: TRBD1
length: 14
J: TRBJ1-1
V: TRBV19
CDR3: CASSGDRVRTEAFF
DNA: TGTGCCAGTAGTGGGGACAGGGTTCGTACTGAAGCTTTCTTT

size: NA
D: TRBD2
length: 13
J: TRBJ2-5
V: TRBV7-8
CDR3: CASSSSGMETQYF
DNA: TGTGCCAGCAGCTCCAGCGGGATGGAGACCCAGTACTTC

size: NA
D: NA
length: 15
J: TRBJ1-1
V: TRBV7-8
CDR3: CASSLGEYEGPEAFF
DNA: TGTGCCAGCAGCTTAGGGGAGTACGAGGGGCCTGAAGCTTTCTTT

size: NA
D: TRBD2
length: 14
J: TRBJ2-3
V: TRBV20-1
CDR3: CSVVSGREADTQYF
DNA: TGCAGTGTGGTTAGCGGGAGGGAGGCAGATACGCAGTATTTT

size: once
D: NA
length: 13
J: TRBJ1-3
V: TRBV19
CDR3: CASLQGPGNTIYF
DNA: TGTGCCAGCCTGCAGGGACCTGGAAACACCATATATTTT

size: NA
D: TRBD1
length: 14
J: TRBJ2-2
V: TRBV12-3/TRBV12-4
CDR3: CASSPQGAIGELFF
DNA: TGTGCCAGCAGCCCCCAGGGGGCAATTGGGGAGCTGTTTTTT

size: few
D: NA
length: 16
J: TRBJ1-6
V: TRBV30
CDR3: CAWSVGGSSYNSPLHF
DNA: TGTGCCTGGAGTGTGGGGGGAAGCTCCTATAATTCACCCCTCCACTTT

size: NA
D: NA
length: 15
J: TRBJ2-5
V: TRBV6-6
CDR3: CTSSPLQGIQETQYF
DNA: TGTACCAGCAGTCCGCTTCAGGGAATCCAAGAGACCCAGTACTTC

size: NA
D: NA
length: 15
J: TRBJ2-3
V: TRBV19
CDR3: CSSSGSGISTDTQYF
DNA: TGTTCCAGTTCAGGGTCTGGTATTAGCACAGATACGCAGTATTTT

size: NA
D: TRBD1
length: 14
J: TRBJ2-7
V: TRBV5-1
CDR3: CASRIGTGDYEQYF
DNA: TGCGCCAGCAGGATTGGGACAGGGGACTACGAGCAGTACTTC